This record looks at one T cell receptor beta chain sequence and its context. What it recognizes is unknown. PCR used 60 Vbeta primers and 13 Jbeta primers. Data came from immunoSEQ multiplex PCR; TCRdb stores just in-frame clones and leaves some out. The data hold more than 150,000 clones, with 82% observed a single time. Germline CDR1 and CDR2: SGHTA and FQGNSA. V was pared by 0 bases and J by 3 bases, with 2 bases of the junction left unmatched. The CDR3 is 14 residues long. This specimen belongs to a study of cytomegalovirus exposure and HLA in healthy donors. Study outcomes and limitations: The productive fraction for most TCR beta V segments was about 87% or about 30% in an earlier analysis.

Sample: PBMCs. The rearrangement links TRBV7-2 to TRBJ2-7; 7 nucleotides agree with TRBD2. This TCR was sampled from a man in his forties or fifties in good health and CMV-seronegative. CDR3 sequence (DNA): TGTGCCAGCAGCTTAGCGACGGGGGGCTACGAGCAGTACTTC. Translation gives CASSLATGGYEQYF.